This TCR beta chain was documented in a study of blood T cell repertoires in COVID-19. V lost 0 bases and J lost 7, with 10 bases in between. The CDR3 runs 13 residues. CDR1 SGHKS and CDR2 YYEKEE come from the germline V gene (reference sequence). The data were produced by immunoSEQ multiplex PCR, yet TCRdb's version contains in-frame clones alone and is incomplete. The table shows about 130,000 clones, with approximately 78% occurring only once. The J gene is TRBJ1-2, the V gene TRBV5-5; possibly TRBD1 for D (5 bases). The sequenced material came from peripheral blood. The clonotype originates from a man between 60 and 75 years old who had recovered from COVID-19. CDR3 coding DNA: TGTGCCAGCAGCTTGGAGGAGGGACGTGGCTACACCTTC. Translation: CASSLEEGRGYTF.